This T cell receptor beta chain was profiled in a study of post-analysis software for immune sequencing data. General study results and limits: The authors found that F measure strongly co-clustered same-batch samples. Among 5 or 6 TRBV segments more frequent in patients than controls were TRBV5-6, TRBV5-1 and TRBV20-1. Significantly decreased normalized Chao1 diversity was recorded for multiple sclerosis patients relative to controls.

CDR1 is SGHKS and CDR2 is YYEKEE in the germline V gene (reference sequence). Trimming cost V 7 bases and J 8 bases, with 18 bases left between them. CDR3 length equals 14 residues. Points on this clonotype: Its matching antigen is unknown.

Unique molecular identifiers featured in each of the TCR beta cDNA libraries. Using its own MiXCR run on the PCR reads, TCRdb lists one record per CDR3 protein. This sample has over 700,000 distinct CDR3 sequences; just under 30% occur once, and the top ten carry roughly 0.53%. The rearrangement joins TRBV5-5 to TRBJ1-4, with a tentative D call TRBD1 (6 bases). The TCR sequence derives from a girl aged 5-17 years with multiple sclerosis. Sequences were obtained from blood. The CDR3 DNA reads TGTGCCAGCCGGGGGGCTACTTCTCGGGAAAAACTGTTTTTT. Amino acid sequence: CASRGATSREKLFF. Using reference TRBV5-5 and TRBJ1-4 for the parts outside the CDR3, the full variable domain is DAGVTQSPTHLIKTRGQQVTLRCSPISGHKSVSWYQQVLGQGPQFIFQYYEKEERGRGNFPDRFSARQFPNYSSELNVNALLLGDSALYLCASRGATSREKLFFGSGTQLSVL.